The 5 T cell receptor beta chains given below trace back to one sample, sequenced in a study of T cells in Graves' hyperthyroidism and ophthalmopathy. Amplification targeted TCR beta CDR3 regions from RNA transcripts. TCR CDR3 regions were first amplified by RT-PCR with HTBI primers. From the multiplex PCR reads, TCRdb called clonotypes with MiXCR, one entry per CDR3 protein. The sample includes hundreds of thousands of distinct CDR3 sequences, 35% to 40% seen only once; the top ten take 8.9%. Sequenced: blood. Receptor source: a man in his late teens or twenties with Graves' hyperthyroidism.

This clonotype was detected ten times or more. The genes are TRBV20-1 and TRBJ2-7; 8 bases align to TRBD1. The CDR3 extends over 14 amino acids. Trimming removed 6 bases from V and 3 bases from J; junction bases left unmatched: 10. The germline CDR1 and CDR2 sequences are DFQATT and SNEGSKA (reference sequence). DNA for the CDR3: TGCAGTGCCCCGTCCGGACAGGGCGGCTACGAGCAGTACTTC. It yields the protein CSAPSGQGGYEQYF.

The chain links TRBV7-3 to TRBJ1-1; no clear D gene. The V end was cut by 1 base, the J end by 0 bases, with 15 bases between. Germline values: CDR1 SGHTA, CDR2 FQGTGA. This CDR3 contains 17 residues. The CDR3 protein is CASSLIGQAGMNTEAFF. Here the CDR3 DNA reads TGTGCCAGCAGCTTAATAGGGCAGGCGGGTATGAACACTGAAGCTTTCTTT.

About this clonotype itself: This clone may be a read error of a much larger clone one base away. The chain combines TRBV7-2 with TRBJ1-4; D remains unclear. The V gene's germline CDR1 is SGHTA and CDR2 FQGNSA. The CDR3 extends over 13 amino acids. The germline V and J ends were trimmed by 4 bases and 5 bases, with 8 bases remaining between them. CDR3 DNA: TGTGCCAGCAGCTGGGCAAGCAATGAAAAACTGTTTTTT. Its protein is CASSWASNEKLFF.

The V and J genes are TRBV2 and TRBJ1-2; D perhaps matches TRBD1 (5 bases). The germline V gene has CDR1 SNHLY and CDR2 FYNNEI. Trimming took off 8 bases at V and 3 bases at J, with 10 bases between the two ends. The CDR3 has 12 residues. The CDR3 coding sequence is TGTGCCAGCGGGACGGAAGACTATGGCTACACCTTC. Residues: CASGTEDYGYTF.

The chain couples TRBV5-4 to TRBJ2-7; D perhaps matches TRBD1 (5 bases). CDR3 length equals 13 residues. V was cut by 4 bases and J by 2 bases, with 10 bases left in between. Germline V gene sequence: CDR1 SGHNT, CDR2 YYREEE (reference sequence). The CDR3 spells CASSAGNTYEQYF. In DNA form, the CDR3 reads TGTGCCAGCAGCGCAGGGAATACCTACGAGCAGTACTTC.